The next 6 T cell receptor beta chains were all read from a single sample in a study of patients and donors after allogeneic stem cell transplantation. Using its own MiXCR run on the RT-PCR reads, TCRdb lists one record per CDR3 protein. This table holds roughly 940,000 distinct CDR3 sequences, roughly 18% found once. The specimen sequenced was blood, either unsorted or a sorted T cell fraction (not recorded which). The receptors here all came from a human donor who was either an allogeneic HSCT recipient or a stem cell or donor lymphocyte infusion donor (not recorded which). It is not recorded whose cells these are; they may come from a transplant donor.

The table lists this clonotype with a few counts. The chain couples TRBV29-1 to TRBJ1-1, with TRBD1 as a possible D gene (6 bases). Germline V gives CDR1 SQVTM, CDR2 ANQGSEA. The ends were cut back, 3 bases at V and 0 bases at J, with 8 bases in the middle. CDR3 length: 13 residues. Here the CDR3 reads CSVDRQVNTEAFF. The CDR3 DNA sequence: TGCAGCGTTGACAGACAGGTGAACACTGAAGCTTTCTTT. The full variable domain, in which reference TRBV29-1 and TRBJ1-1 provide the parts outside the CDR3, is SAVISQKPSRDICQRGTSLTIQCQVDSQVTMMFWYRQQPGQSLTLIATANQGSEATYESGFVIDKFPISRPNLTFSTLTVSNMSPEDSSIYLCSVDRQVNTEAFFGQGTRLTVV.

Concerning this clonotype: The junction and the germline gene differ at one end; a read error may be behind it. The chain recombines TRBV7-7 with TRBJ2-5; D ambiguous. Per germline, CDR1 SSHAT and CDR2 FNYEAQ (reference sequence). This CDR3 contains 14 residues. The CDR3: CASSLSPIQETQYF. In nucleotides, the CDR3 is TGTGCTAGCAGCCTCTCCCCCATTCAAGAGACCCAGTACTTC.

This clonotype was observed many times. This rearrangement joins TRBV12-3 or TRBV12-4 to TRBJ2-1, with D perhaps matching TRBD1 (6 bases). Trimming removed 8 bases at V and 6 bases at J, with 14 bases between. The CDR3 has 13 residues. The CDR3 region is CASGRQVGNEQFF. CDR3 bases: TGTGCCAGCGGTCGACAGGTGGGCAATGAGCAGTTCTTC.

This clonotype turned up a few times. CDR3: CAISGTSGALGSYEQYF. CDR3 bases: TGTGCCATCAGCGGGACTAGCGGGGCCTTGGGATCCTACGAGCAGTACTTC. V is TRBV10-3 and J is TRBJ2-7; 13 nucleotides match TRBD2. In germline, CDR1 is ENHRY, CDR2 SYGVKD. This CDR3 spans 17 amino acids. The ends lost 6 bases at V and 1 base at J; junction bases unmatched: 9.

This clonotype was detected a few times. V and J are TRBV20-1 and TRBJ2-3; D is undetermined. The CDR3 runs 11 residues. Trimming shortened V by 6 bases and J by 6 bases, and 10 bases separated the two germline ends. Germline V CDR1 and CDR2: DFQATT, SNEGSKA (reference sequence). The CDR3 region is CSAPDKDTQYF. CDR3 bases: TGCAGTGCCCCCGATAAGGATACGCAGTATTTT.

This clonotype was seen more than once but under ten times. V usage is TRBV29-1 and J usage is TRBJ2-2; 9 bases are a match to TRBD1. Germline assignment: CDR1 SQVTM and CDR2 ANQGSEA. Trimming removed 6 bases from V and 4 bases from J; junction bases left unmatched: 3. CDR3 size: 13 residues. CDR3 DNA: TGCAGCGTCCGACAGGGGGGCACCGGGGAGCTGTTTTTT. Its translation is CSVRQGGTGELFF.